One and the same sample provided the 28 T cell receptor beta chains below, sequenced in a study of early T cells in non-severe SARS-CoV-2 infection. TCRdb used MiXCR to reprocess the 5' RACE reads, holding one entry per CDR3 protein. The sample carries more than 20,000 distinct CDR3 sequences, approximately 3.8% recorded once. The sequencing input was whole blood. All receptors derive from an adult who was a healthcare worker with PCR-confirmed SARS-CoV-2 infection or an uninfected control (not recorded which).

This clonotype showed up many times. The V call is TRBV7-9, the J call TRBJ1-1, with no clear D. Trimming stripped 2 bases from V and 3 bases from J, with 7 bases between. The germline gives CDR1 SEHNR, CDR2 FQNEAQ (reference sequence). The CDR3 spans 13 residues. The CDR3 sequence is CASSLYPDTEAFF. In nucleotides, the CDR3 is TGTGCCAGCAGCTTATACCCGGACACTGAAGCTTTCTTT.

This clonotype was seen many times. The genes are TRBV6-6 and TRBJ2-1; 14 bases fit TRBD2. J gave up 10 bases and V 7 bases, and 18 bases lay outside the gene matches. This CDR3 contains 18 residues. From germline, CDR1 is MNHNY and CDR2 SVGAGI (reference sequence). CDR3: CASIRPGLAGEPGGEQFF. The CDR3 DNA sequence: TGTGCCAGCATCCGACCGGGACTAGCGGGAGAACCTGGGGGGGAGCAGTTCTTC.

This clonotype was detected many times. This chain connects TRBV12-3 or TRBV12-4 to TRBJ1-2, with a tentative D call TRBD1 (5 bases). The CDR3 runs to 14 residues. V was trimmed by 5 bases and J by 6 bases, leaving 16 bases between them. As DNA, the CDR3 is TGTGCCAGCAGTCCGGGACGGCGAGGCGATGGCTACACCTTC. Its protein product is CASSPGRRGDGYTF.

This clonotype is deemed medium-sized (0.01 to 0.1%). The CDR3 sequence is CASSYDRDEQFF. For the CDR3, the DNA is TGTGCCAGCAGCTATGACAGGGATGAGCAGTTCTTC. J is TRBJ2-1 and V is TRBV5-5; 7 nucleotides agree with TRBD1. Germline CDR1 reads SGHKS; CDR2 reads YYEKEE (reference sequence). The J segment lost 8 bases and the V segment lost 3 bases, leaving 2 bases of the junction unmatched. CDR3 length equals 12 residues.

This clonotype was seen ten or more times. The chain recombines TRBV4-1 with TRBJ2-2; D is perhaps TRBD2 (5 bases). The CDR3 covers 14 residues. Germline CDR1 is MGHRA and CDR2 is YSYEKL. Trimming cost V 3 bases and J 5 bases, with 10 bases left between them. CDR3 DNA sequence: TGCGCCAGCAGCCATAAGGGCGGGACCGGGGAGCTGTTTTTT. Residues: CASSHKGGTGELFF.

This clonotype came up many times. The V and J genes are TRBV20-1 and TRBJ1-5, with TRBD1 matching 7 bases. From germline, CDR1 is DFQATT and CDR2 SNEGSKA (reference sequence). This CDR3 has 12 residues. The junction had 1 base not matched to a gene; V was cut back by 4 bases and J by 4 bases. DNA for the CDR3: TGCAGTGCTACGGACAGGAATCAGCCCCAGCATTTT. Translated: CSATDRNQPQHF.

The table lists this clonotype with many counts. V gene TRBV2 combines with J gene TRBJ1-1; unclear D gene. Between the trimmed V and J ends, which lost 0 bases and 8 bases, there was a span of 10 bases. CDR1 and CDR2 from the germline V gene are SNHLY and FYNNEI. CDR3 length equals 13 residues. The CDR3 protein is CASSEAGRQEAFF. In DNA form, the CDR3 reads TGTGCCAGCAGTGAAGCGGGTAGGCAGGAAGCTTTCTTT.

This clonotype has a count of ten or more. V and J are TRBV9 and TRBJ1-2; unclear D gene. Trimming stripped 0 bases from V and 9 bases from J, with 12 bases between. Germline V gene lookup returns CDR1 SGDLS and CDR2 YYNGEE. The CDR3 runs 13 residues. DNA for the CDR3: TGTGCCAGCAGCGTAGACGGCTTGGATAGCTACACCTTC. It is translated as CASSVDGLDSYTF.

The chain combines TRBV13 with TRBJ2-7, with 10 bases matching TRBD1. Germline CDR1 is PRHDT and CDR2 is FYEKMQ (reference sequence). The CDR3 is 16 residues long. Unmatched junction bases numbered 13, after V lost 5 bases and J lost 6 bases. The CDR3 DNA reads as TGTGCCAGCAGCGCCGCCGGGACAGGGGCATTCGGCGAGCAGTACTTC. Amino acid sequence: CASSAAGTGAFGEQYF. Full variable domain (remainder filled in from reference TRBV13 and TRBJ2-7): AAGVIQSPRHLIKEKRETATLKCYPIPRHDTVYWYQQGPGQDPQFLISFYEKMQSDKGSIPDRFSAQQFSDYHSELNMSSLELGDSALYFCASSAAGTGAFGEQYFGPGTRLTVT.

Ten or more counts support this clonotype. The V and J genes are TRBV5-4 and TRBJ2-2; D possibly corresponds to TRBD1 (5 bases). Germline assignment: CDR1 SGHNT and CDR2 YYREEE (reference sequence). V lost 0 bases to trimming and J lost 6 bases, with 12 bases between them. The CDR3 covers 15 residues. In nucleotides, the CDR3 is TGTGCCAGCAGCTTGGGAACGACAGCCGCCGGGGAGCTGTTTTTT. Amino acids: CASSLGTTAAGELFF.

The sample holds many counts of this clonotype. The chain uses TRBV21-1 and TRBJ2-1; the table names TRBD1, a call not compared with the DNA. TRBV21-1 is flagged as a pseudogene. CDR3 length: 18 amino acids. The CDR3 region is CASSKERQGGIRMNEQFF. The CDR3 DNA reads TGTGCCAGCAGCAAAGAGAGGCAGGGGGGGATTCGTATGAATGAGCAGTTCTTC.

This clonotype was counted many times. V is TRBV5-6 and J is TRBJ2-1, with D hard to call. The CDR3 extends over 12 amino acids. The germline CDR1 and CDR2 sequences are SGHDT and YYEEEE. With 3 bases removed from V and 7 bases from J, the gap between germline ends came to 8 bases. CDR3: CASSSLRNEQFF. The CDR3 DNA sequence: TGTGCCAGCAGCTCACTTAGAAATGAGCAGTTCTTC.

This clonotype was seen more than once but under ten times. The rearrangement joins TRBV9 to TRBJ2-3; D is ambiguous. V lost 5 bases and J 6 bases, leaving 19 bases between the germline ends. The germline CDR1 and CDR2 sequences are SGDLS and YYNGEE. The CDR3 is 15 amino acids. The CDR3 here is CASSPGYRVADTQYF. The CDR3 nucleotides read TGTGCCAGCAGTCCCGGTTATAGGGTGGCGGATACGCAGTATTTT.

This clonotype was seen many times. V gene TRBV5-1 combines with J gene TRBJ2-1; the D call may be TRBD1 or TRBD2 (5 bases each). CDR3 length: 15 residues. V lost 4 bases and J lost 8, with 19 bases in between. CDR1 and CDR2 (germline): SGHRS, YFSETQ. As DNA, the CDR3 is TGCGCCAGCAGCGCCGCCGGGGCGCCTCGACATGAGCAGTTCTTC. Protein product: CASSAAGAPRHEQFF.

This clonotype was seen repeatedly, ten times or more. The chain joins TRBV29-1 to TRBJ2-5; 9 positions match TRBD2. The CDR3 covers 14 residues. CDR1 is SQVTM, CDR2 ANQGSEA, per germline. V dropped 2 bases and J dropped 4; count of bases not matched to a gene: 5. CDR3 in amino acids: CSVEIAGVTETQYF. The DNA of the CDR3 is TGCAGCGTTGAAATAGCGGGAGTAACAGAGACCCAGTACTTC.

This clonotype showed up many times. V gene TRBV12-3 or TRBV12-4 combines with J gene TRBJ2-7; TRBD1 agrees at 7 bases. The CDR3 covers 11 residues. V dropped 2 bases and J dropped 8; count of bases not matched to a gene: 0. The CDR3 bases are TGTGCCAGCAGTTTAAGGGGGCAGCAGTACTTC. This gives the protein CASSLRGQQYF.

Ten or more counts support this clonotype. The CDR3 spells CASESPVGTGELFF. In nucleotides, the CDR3 is TGTGCCAGCGAGTCTCCGGTGGGCACCGGGGAGCTGTTTTTT. The chain carries TRBV6-6 and TRBJ2-2, with D unclear. The V end lost 8 bases, the J end lost 4 bases, and 14 bases lay between the germline ends. The germline gives CDR1 MNHNY, CDR2 SVGAGI (reference sequence). This CDR3 has 14 amino acids.

This clonotype is termed medium-sized. DNA for the CDR3: TGCAGTGCAGCGGGGGGAAACACCGGGGAGCTGTTTTTT. Encoded protein: CSAAGGNTGELFF. The rearrangement joins TRBV20-1 to TRBJ2-2, with 9 bases fitting TRBD2. The CDR3 has 13 amino acids. Germline V lookup: CDR1 DFQATT, CDR2 SNEGSKA (reference sequence). J lost 2 bases, V lost 6 bases, and 1 base had no gene match.

This clonotype was detected ten times or more. The chain recombines TRBV6-6 with TRBJ2-1, with 13 bases lining up with TRBD2. In germline, CDR1 is MNHNY, CDR2 SVGAGI (reference sequence). The J segment lost 9 bases and the V segment lost 2 bases, leaving 4 bases of the junction unmatched. The CDR3 runs to 15 residues. The CDR3 loop is CASSYGTSGAGEQFF. The CDR3 nucleotides read TGTGCCAGCAGTTACGGGACTAGCGGGGCCGGTGAGCAGTTCTTC.

This clonotype was observed at least ten times. Here the CDR3 reads CASHRDSYEQYF. DNA for the CDR3: TGTGCCTCGCACAGGGACTCCTACGAGCAGTACTTC. V usage is TRBV30 and J usage is TRBJ2-7, with D possibly matching TRBD1 (6 bases). Germline V gene data show CDR1 as GTSNPN and CDR2 as SVGIG (reference sequence). The CDR3 is 12 residues long. The V end lost 7 bases, the J end lost 0 bases, and 10 bases lay between the germline ends.

This clonotype was seen repeatedly, ten times or more. The V gene is TRBV12-3 or TRBV12-4, the J gene TRBJ1-1, with 10 bases matching TRBD1. V lost 8 bases, J lost 2 bases, and 8 bases stayed unmatched. This CDR3 contains 15 residues. DNA of the CDR3: TGTGCCAGCCATAGGGGACAGGGGCGAAACACTGAAGCTTTCTTT. It translates to CASHRGQGRNTEAFF.

This clonotype was observed at least ten times. This chain links TRBV6-5 with TRBJ1-3; D not certain. The V end lost 0 bases, the J end lost 1 base, and 10 bases lay between the germline ends. CDR3 size: 16 residues. Germline V gene sequence: CDR1 MNHEY, CDR2 SVGAGI. In DNA form, the CDR3 reads TGTGCCAGCAGTTACTCCATAGATTTGTCTGGAAACACCATATATTTT. Encoded protein: CASSYSIDLSGNTIYF.

This clonotype was counted between two and nine times. The chain combines TRBV3-2 with TRBJ2-7. TRBV3-2 corresponds to a pseudogene. This CDR3 is built from 14 residues. CDR3 DNA sequence: TGTGCCAGCAGCCAAGAACACTATTTCTACGAGCAGTACTTC. It specifies CASSQEHYFYEQYF.

This clonotype came up many times. The V call is TRBV10-3, the J call TRBJ2-3, with 7 positions matching TRBD1. V trimming: 4 bases; J trimming: 2 bases; junction bases outside the gene matches: 6. CDR3 length: 15 amino acids. Per the germline V gene, CDR1 is ENHRY and CDR2 is SYGVKD. This CDR3 reads CAISGGRGFTDTQYF. The CDR3 DNA reads as TGTGCCATCAGTGGGGGCAGGGGGTTCACAGATACGCAGTATTTT.

The chain is built from TRBV3-1 and TRBJ2-7; TRBD1 is a possible D gene (6 bases). The CDR3 is 16 residues long. In germline, CDR1 is LGHDT, CDR2 YNNKEL (reference sequence). V was pared by 4 bases and J by 0 bases, with 16 bases between. CDR3: CASSRSDSTSSYEQYF. DNA of the CDR3: TGTGCCAGCAGCCGCTCGGACAGTACGAGCTCCTACGAGCAGTACTTC.

This clonotype was seen many times. The chain recombines TRBV28 with TRBJ2-1, with TRBD2 matching 11 bases. The CDR3 has 16 amino acids. CDR1 and CDR2 from the germline V gene are MDHEN and SYDVKM. Trimming took 4 bases from V and 5 from J; bases not matched to a gene: 7. The CDR3 DNA follows: TGTGCCAGCAGTTCAAAGCTAGCGGGGGGAAACAATGAGCAGTTCTTC. It specifies CASSSKLAGGNNEQFF.

This clonotype is categorized as medium-sized. This chain uses TRBV12-3 or TRBV12-4 with TRBJ1-1, with no clear D. The CDR3 is 14 amino acids. With 5 bases removed from V and 4 bases from J, the gap between germline ends came to 14 bases. The CDR3: CASSPHGRVTEAFF. The CDR3 coding sequence is TGTGCCAGCAGTCCCCATGGGCGGGTCACTGAAGCTTTCTTT.

This clonotype was counted ten times or more. The chain is built from TRBV6-2 or TRBV6-3 and TRBJ2-7; 7 bases map to TRBD1. V gave up 6 bases and J gave up 2 bases; unmatched junction bases: 7. The CDR3 has 14 amino acids. Germline V gene sequence: CDR1 MNHEY, CDR2 SVGEGT. The CDR3 region is CASRDRTGPYEQYF. CDR3 DNA sequence: TGTGCCAGCAGGGATCGGACAGGTCCCTACGAGCAGTACTTC.